This TCR beta chain stems from a study of T-cell memory formation after mild COVID-19. For the study at large: There were largely donor-specific TCR clusters. Study-level findings and limits: Mostly located in CM and EM were contracting CD4+ clones, with contracting CD8+ clones located in EMRA.

With respect to this clonotype: Its antigen is as yet unknown.

CDR1 is SGHTA, CDR2 FQGNSA, per germline. Trimming took off 0 bases at V and 1 base at J, with 12 bases between the two ends. This CDR3 is 16 amino acids long. TCR alpha and TCR beta cDNA libraries carrying sample barcodes and UMIs came from 5'RACE with constant-segment primers. TCRdb reanalysed the 5' RACE reads using MiXCR and keeps one entry per CDR3 protein. Found here are about 110,000 distinct CDR3 sequences, over 15% of them singletons; the top ten hold roughly 6%. The sequence was collected from a man aged 18 to 29 who had mild COVID-19 (a few samples of this study predate the infection). Cell type and time point are not known. The specimen was PBMCs or a T cell subset sorted from them (not recorded which). The rearrangement links TRBV7-2 to TRBJ1-1; D might be TRBD1 (6 bases). The CDR3 loop reads CASSLAGGYSNTEAFF. The CDR3 nucleotides are TGTGCCAGCAGCTTAGCCGGGGGCTATTCGAACACTGAAGCTTTCTTT.